These 11 T cell receptor beta chains came from one sample sequenced in a study of T cell responses to AZD1222 COVID-19 vaccine. The protocol was immunoSEQ multiplex PCR, while the TCRdb copy is restricted to in-frame clones and leaves out a portion. Of roughly 67,000 clones listed, 88% are singletons. Sequencing was performed on peripheral blood, taken on day 0 of AZD1222 vaccination. The source of these receptors is an adult in good health.

The chain is built from TRBV7-3 and TRBJ2-5; D unresolved. The CDR3 has 13 amino acids. Per the germline V gene, CDR1 is SGHTA and CDR2 is FQGTGA. Trimming took 3 bases from V and 4 from J, leaving 9 bases between them. The CDR3 coding sequence is TGTGCCAGCAGCTTTCAGGTCCGAGAGACCCAGTACTTC. Its protein is CASSFQVRETQYF.

The chain combines TRBV29-1 with TRBJ1-2; no definite D call. Per germline, CDR1 SQVTM and CDR2 ANQGSEA. Trimming removed 6 bases at V and 4 bases at J, with 15 bases between. The CDR3 runs 13 residues. The CDR3 here is CSVADRGSYGYTF. For the CDR3, the DNA is TGCAGCGTCGCCGACCGGGGAAGCTATGGCTACACCTTC.

V gene TRBV9 combines with J gene TRBJ1-1; perhaps TRBD1 as D (5 bases). The CDR3 loop spans 15 amino acids. CDR1 is SGDLS and CDR2 is YYNGEE in the germline V gene. The ends were cut back, 0 bases at V and 6 bases at J, with 15 bases in the middle. This CDR3 is CASSVGSGMKAEAFF. In DNA form, the CDR3 reads TGTGCCAGCAGCGTAGGATCAGGGATGAAGGCTGAAGCTTTCTTT.

The V gene is TRBV12-3 or TRBV12-4, the J gene TRBJ2-1; 9 positions agree with TRBD2. Unmatched junction bases numbered 4, after V lost 8 bases and J lost 5 bases. CDR3 length: 13 residues. CDR3 nucleotides: TGTGCCAGCGCTAGCGGGATTAACAATGAGCAGTTCTTC. Its translation is CASASGINNEQFF.

The chain links TRBV29-1 to TRBJ1-2, with 7 bases fitting TRBD1. Trimming removed 5 bases from V and 8 bases from J; junction bases left unmatched: 8. CDR3 length equals 12 residues. Looked up from germline, CDR1 is SQVTM and CDR2 is ANQGSEA. The CDR3 here is CSVLGQAGGYTF. The CDR3 coding sequence is TGCAGCGTTCTTGGACAGGCCGGGGGCTACACCTTC.

V and J are TRBV19 and TRBJ1-5; D not resolved. CDR1 and CDR2 (germline): LNHDA, SQIVND (reference sequence). This CDR3 has 16 residues. V lost 6 bases and J lost 5, with 20 bases in between. The CDR3 is CASRRSLRAGYQPQHF. The CDR3 DNA reads as TGTGCCAGTAGGAGAAGTCTCCGGGCCGGATATCAGCCCCAGCATTTT.

The chain employs TRBV30 and TRBJ2-3; 7 nucleotides agree with TRBD1. In germline, CDR1 is GTSNPN, CDR2 SVGIG (reference sequence). J lost 10 bases, V lost 0 bases, and 7 bases had no gene match. The CDR3 contains 13 residues. The chain's CDR3 is CAWSVRRQGSQYF. The CDR3 DNA sequence: TGTGCCTGGAGTGTACGGCGACAGGGCTCGCAGTATTTT. Looking up the rest from reference TRBV30 and TRBJ2-3 gives the full variable domain: SQTIHQWPATLVQPVGSPLSLECTVEGTSNPNLYWYRQAAGRGLQLLFYSVGIGQISSEVPQNLSASRPQDRQFILSSKKLLLSDSGFYLCAWSVRRQGSQYFGPGTRLTVL.

The V and J genes are TRBV24-1 and TRBJ2-2; D is undetermined. The V end was cut by 1 base, the J end by 5 bases, with 1 base between. This CDR3 has 12 amino acids. The germline gives CDR1 KGHDR, CDR2 SFDVKD. The CDR3 protein is CATSDFTGELFF. The CDR3 DNA reads as TGTGCCACCAGTGATTTTACCGGGGAGCTGTTTTTT.

The rearrangement links TRBV27 to TRBJ2-2; a possible D gene is TRBD1 (6 bases). Germline V gene sequence: CDR1 MNHEY, CDR2 SMNVEV (reference sequence). V was cut by 6 bases and J by 4 bases, with 18 bases left in between. The CDR3 has 16 amino acids. The CDR3 spells CASRWGTGRGTGELFF. The CDR3 DNA reads TGTGCCAGCAGGTGGGGAACAGGGAGAGGCACCGGGGAGCTGTTTTTT.

V gene TRBV5-4 combines with J gene TRBJ1-1, with D unresolved. Between the trimmed V and J ends, which lost 0 bases and 1 base, there was a span of 10 bases. The CDR3 extends over 15 amino acids. Germline loops: CDR1 SGHNT, CDR2 YYREEE (reference sequence). CDR3 in DNA: TGTGCCAGCAGCTTGGTCCCAGGCTCGAACACTGAAGCTTTCTTT. It translates to CASSLVPGSNTEAFF.

The CDR3 is CASSLYGGQGSRNSPLHF. The CDR3 nucleotides read TGTGCCAGCAGCTTGTATGGGGGACAGGGGTCAAGGAATTCACCCCTCCACTTT. The chain uses TRBV5-5 and TRBJ1-6, with TRBD1 matching over 10 bases. CDR3 length: 18 amino acids. CDR1 is SGHKS, CDR2 YYEKEE, per germline (reference sequence). Losses at the gene ends were 1 base for V and 7 bases for J; bases not matched to a gene: 11.